The 12 T cell receptor beta chains below come from one sample, sequenced in a study of TIL therapy for anti-PD-1-resistant metastatic lung cancer. Time point here: pre-treatment sample, taken before nivolumab and TIL therapy. Pleural nodules or supraclavicular lymph nodes made up most of the excised metastases sampled. This was the immunoSEQ v3 assay. The protocol was immunoSEQ multiplex PCR, while the TCRdb copy is restricted to in-frame clones and leaves out a portion. Of 95,000 or so clones detected, roughly two thirds appear once; the ten largest clones hold about a tenth. Here the sequenced sample was tumor tissue, taken at baseline. Receptors were obtained from a person aged 25 to 85 with non-small cell lung cancer.

The J gene is TRBJ2-1, the V gene TRBV7-3; no reliable D call. From germline, CDR1 is SGHTA and CDR2 FQGTGA. CDR3 size: 13 residues. V dropped 3 bases and J dropped 10 bases, with 13 bases sitting between them. DNA of the CDR3: TGTGCCAGCAGCTTCGGACCAAATCGGGAGCAGTTCTTC. It translates to CASSFGPNREQFF.

The CDR3 sequence: CASSSRPRTGGWAFF. In DNA, the CDR3 is TGTGCCAGCAGTTCGCGACCTAGGACAGGGGGCTGGGCTTTCTTT. V is TRBV28 and J is TRBJ1-1, with TRBD1 matching over 11 bases. The CDR3 totals 15 residues. CDR1 MDHEN and CDR2 SYDVKM come from the germline V gene. V shed 4 bases and J 11 bases; nucleotides not matched to a gene: 12.

This chain connects TRBV18 to TRBJ2-5; D might be TRBD1 or TRBD2, each matching 5 bases. CDR1 KGHSH and CDR2 LQKENI come from the germline V gene. The CDR3 loop spans 12 amino acids. The ends were cut back, 11 bases at V and 2 bases at J, with 12 bases in the middle. CDR3 sequence reads: CAGSGTQETQYF. The CDR3 bases are TGTGCCGGATCCGGGACGCAAGAGACCCAGTACTTC.

This clone was seen repeatedly, ten times or more. The V and J genes are TRBV7-3 and TRBJ2-1, with TRBD2 matching 9 bases. Germline loops: CDR1 SGHTA, CDR2 FQGTGA. CDR3 size: 13 residues. V shed 5 bases, J shed 8 bases, and the junction held 4 bases outside the gene matches. The CDR3 spells CASSAASGDEQFF. The CDR3 nucleotides are TGTGCCAGCAGCGCGGCTAGCGGGGATGAGCAGTTCTTC.

The chain has TRBV27 and TRBJ2-5; a weak D match, TRBD1 (6 bases). Germline-derived CDR1 and CDR2 are MNHEY and SMNVEV (reference sequence). The CDR3 sequence is 15 residues long. V dropped 0 bases and J dropped 1 base, with 9 bases sitting between them. Here the CDR3 DNA reads TGTGCCAGCAGTTTATCTACAGGGACCCAAGAGACCCAGTACTTC. This translates into CASSLSTGTQETQYF.

The rearrangement joins TRBV2 to TRBJ2-7; no reliable D call. Trimming pared 6 bases from V and 5 bases from J, leaving 11 bases between. The CDR3 has 12 amino acids. The V gene's germline CDR1 is SNHLY and CDR2 FYNNEI. In DNA, the CDR3 is TGTGCCAGCAGAGAGGTGGGGAACGAGCAGTACTTC. It specifies CASREVGNEQYF.

The V call is TRBV7-2, the J call TRBJ1-4; no firm D call. The CDR3 loop spans 13 amino acids. Trimming cost V 0 bases and J 12 bases, with 11 bases left between them. Germline assignment: CDR1 SGHTA and CDR2 FQGNSA. CDR3 in amino acids: CASSLAEVGELFF. The CDR3 nucleotides read TGTGCCAGCAGCTTAGCTGAGGTCGGGGAACTGTTTTTT. Full variable domain (outside the CDR3, taken from reference TRBV7-2 and TRBJ1-4): GAGVSQSPSNKVTEKGKDVELRCDPISGHTALYWYRQSLGQGLEFLIYFQGNSAPDKSGLPSDRFSAERTGGSVSTLTIQRTQQEDSAVYLCASSLAEVGELFFGSGTQLSVL.

CDR3 sequence reads: CASSHGWESGANVLTF. CDR3 in DNA: TGCGCCAGCAGCCACGGGTGGGAGTCTGGGGCCAACGTCCTGACTTTC. The J gene is TRBJ2-6, the V gene TRBV4-3, with D possibly matching TRBD2 (5 bases). Germline CDR1 reads LGHNA; CDR2 reads YSLEER. V was shortened by 3 bases and J by 1 base, with 10 bases between the two germline ends. CDR3 length equals 16 residues.

In DNA form, the CDR3 reads TGTGCCAGCAGCTTGGGGGACAGGGGTTTTAGTCAGCCCCAGCATTTT. It yields the protein CASSLGDRGFSQPQHF. The rearrangement joins TRBV7-6 to TRBJ1-5; 10 bases map to TRBD1. The germline CDR1 and CDR2 sequences are SGHVS and FNYEAQ. The CDR3 runs 16 residues. J gave up 6 bases and V 3 bases, and 8 bases lay outside the gene matches.

The chain employs TRBV7-9 and TRBJ2-5; tentatively, D is TRBD2 (5 bases). The length of the CDR3 is 13 residues. Trimming took 5 bases from V and 5 from J, leaving 12 bases between them. Per the germline V gene, CDR1 is SEHNR and CDR2 is FQNEAQ (reference sequence). The CDR3 bases are TGTGCCAGCAGCGACTCGGGATGGGAGACCCAGTACTTC. It encodes CASSDSGWETQYF.

The V call is TRBV7-2, the J call TRBJ2-5; 9 nucleotides line up with TRBD2. Germline V gene sequence: CDR1 SGHTA, CDR2 FQGNSA. This CDR3 spans 16 amino acids. The junction had 7 bases not matched to a gene; V was cut back by 0 bases and J by 5 bases. The CDR3 sequence is CASSLAGAGGGETQYF. The CDR3 DNA is TGTGCCAGCAGCTTAGCGGGAGCGGGAGGAGGTGAGACCCAGTACTTC.

This chain connects TRBV7-9 to TRBJ2-1; 7 bases match TRBD2. There are 11 residues in the CDR3. V was pared by 8 bases and J by 9 bases, with 4 bases of the junction left unmatched. Germline assignment: CDR1 SEHNR and CDR2 FQNEAQ (reference sequence). CDR3 in DNA: TGTGCCAGCGCTGGGGAGGGTGAGCAGTTCTTC. Its translation is CASAGEGEQFF. The full variable domain, its missing parts supplied by reference TRBV7-9 and TRBJ2-1, is DTGVSQNPRHKITKRGQNVTFRCDPISEHNRLYWYRQTLGQGPEFLTYFQNEAQLEKSRLLSDRFSAERPKGSFSTLEIQRTEQGDSAMYLCASAGEGEQFFGPGTRLTVL.